This T cell receptor (beta chain) was documented in a study of blood T cell repertoires in COVID-19. Study-wide background: The cDNA or gDNA used as material had been derived from T cells, B-cell-depleted T cells, or PBMCs.

Sequencing was performed with immunoSEQ multiplex PCR; in TCRdb, only in-frame clones are kept and a portion is missing. The sample shows tens of thousands of clones, 90% of them seen only once. The V end was cut by 5 bases, the J end by 6 bases, with 8 bases between. The CDR3 length is 12 residues. Germline V lookup: CDR1 LNHDA, CDR2 SQIVND (reference sequence). The sequenced sample was peripheral blood. The sequence came from a woman aged 45-59 years in a cohort sampled during active COVID-19. The chain has TRBV19 and TRBJ2-1; no definite D call. The CDR3, as DNA: TGTGCCAGTAGTTCACAGTCCAATGAGCAGTTCTTC. This translates into CASSSQSNEQFF. Variable domain in full (rest from reference TRBV19 and TRBJ2-1): DGGITQSPKYLFRKEGQNVTLSCEQNLNHDAMYWYRQDPGQGLRLIYYSQIVNDFQKGDIAEGYSVSREKKESFPLTVTSAQKNPTAFYLCASSSQSNEQFFGPGTRLTVL.